These 18 T cell receptor beta chains share one sample of origin, sequenced in a study of T cells after somatic rescue of genetic block. The protocol was immunoSEQ multiplex PCR, while the TCRdb copy is restricted to in-frame clones and leaves out a portion. The table lists 13,000 or so clones, roughly 73% of them singletons. The sample was peripheral blood mononuclear cells (PBMCs). These receptors were taken from a boy between 10 and 17 years old.

The rearrangement uses TRBV9 and TRBJ2-5, with TRBD2 matching over 7 bases. The junction had 9 bases not matched to a gene; V was cut back by 0 bases and J by 4 bases. The CDR3 has 16 residues. Looked up from germline, CDR1 is SGDLS and CDR2 is YYNGEE. The CDR3 region is CASSVAITGGGETQYF. Here the CDR3 DNA reads TGTGCCAGCAGCGTAGCTATTACGGGAGGAGGAGAGACCCAGTACTTC.

The chain uses TRBV28 and TRBJ2-7; D is unresolved. CDR1 is MDHEN and CDR2 is SYDVKM in the germline V gene. Deletions cut 2 bases from V and 3 bases from J, with 8 bases between. The CDR3 runs 13 residues. CDR3: CASSLSRVYEQYF. In DNA form, the CDR3 reads TGTGCCAGCAGTTTAAGTCGGGTCTACGAGCAGTACTTC.

This clone appeared a few times. This chain links TRBV9 with TRBJ2-7; the D is unclear. The CDR3 sequence is 13 residues long. Germline V gives CDR1 SGDLS, CDR2 YYNGEE. The ends were cut back, 4 bases at V and 5 bases at J, with 13 bases in the middle. The CDR3 bases are TGTGCCAGCAGCACGGTATCGGCGGACGAGCAGTACTTC. Residues: CASSTVSADEQYF.

The J gene is TRBJ2-1, the V gene TRBV18, with a weak D call TRBD1 (6 bases). The CDR3 runs 15 residues. Trimming stripped 3 bases from V and 4 bases from J, with 13 bases between. The germline CDR1 and CDR2 sequences are KGHSH and LQKENI. The CDR3 sequence: CASSPLGQFYNEQFF. DNA of the CDR3: TGTGCCAGCTCACCCCTAGGACAGTTTTACAATGAGCAGTTCTTC. Supplemented by reference TRBV18 and TRBJ2-1, the full variable domain reads NAGVMQNPRHLVRRRGQEARLRCSPMKGHSHVYWYRQLPEEGLKFMVYLQKENIIDESGMPKERFSAEFPKEGPSILRIQQVVRGDSAAYFCASSPLGQFYNEQFFGPGTRLTVL.

V is TRBV5-4 and J is TRBJ2-3; D is unresolved. Germline values: CDR1 SGHNT, CDR2 YYREEE (reference sequence). The CDR3 extends over 16 amino acids. Trimming took 4 bases from V and 2 from J, leaving 17 bases between them. In DNA form, the CDR3 reads TGTGCCAGCAGCGGCGCAGGCGCAGCCTTCACAGATACGCAGTATTTT. As protein: CASSGAGAAFTDTQYF.

The CDR3 DNA reads as TGTGCCAGCAGGACTACAGGGAACTATGGCTACACCTTC. Translating gives CASRTTGNYGYTF. V usage is TRBV2 and J usage is TRBJ1-2, with D maybe TRBD1 (6 bases). Germline lookup yields CDR1 SNHLY and CDR2 FYNNEI. The CDR3 extends over 13 amino acids. The V end was cut by 6 bases, the J end by 2 bases, with 10 bases between. Complete variable domain (other parts from reference TRBV2 and TRBJ1-2): EPEVTQTPSHQVTQMGQEVILRCVPISNHLYFYWYRQILGQKVEFLVSFYNNEISEKSEIFDDQFSVERPDGSNFTLKIRSTKLEDSAMYFCASRTTGNYGYTFGSGTRLTVV.

The chain couples TRBV5-1 to TRBJ1-6; D remains ambiguous. Germline lookup yields CDR1 SGHRS and CDR2 YFSETQ. The V end was cut by 6 bases, the J end by 10 bases, with 11 bases between. This CDR3 has 12 amino acids. CDR3 DNA: TGCGCCAGCACCGGCAGCTCCTCACCCCTCCACTTT. It encodes CASTGSSSPLHF.

By share of the sample, this clone is medium-sized (0.01 to 0.1%). The V call is TRBV27, the J call TRBJ1-5, with D uncertain. This CDR3 comprises 12 residues. Looked up from germline, CDR1 is MNHEY and CDR2 is SMNVEV (reference sequence). Trimming took off 3 bases at V and 7 bases at J, with 7 bases between the two ends. The CDR3, as DNA: TGTGCCAGCAGTTTGACCGGGCAGCCCCAGCATTTT. Protein sequence: CASSLTGQPQHF.

The chain carries TRBV18 and TRBJ1-4, with TRBD1 identical over 10 bases. The germline V gene has CDR1 KGHSH and CDR2 LQKENI. The J segment lost 3 bases and the V segment lost 2 bases, leaving 9 bases of the junction unmatched. The CDR3 runs 18 residues. The chain's CDR3 is CASSPSGQGVGANEKLFF. CDR3 bases: TGTGCCAGCTCACCAAGTGGACAGGGGGTCGGAGCTAATGAAAAACTGTTTTTT.

This clone is deemed medium-sized. The chain carries TRBV7-3 and TRBJ2-3; TRBD2 aligns across 12 bases. V shed 2 bases and J 5 bases; nucleotides not matched to a gene: 5. Germline lookup yields CDR1 SGHTA and CDR2 FQGTGA. This CDR3 has 16 residues. CDR3 DNA: TGTGCCAGCAGCTTACTCCTAGCGGGGGGGCTAGATACGCAGTATTTT. Translating it yields CASSLLLAGGLDTQYF.

The J gene is TRBJ1-2, the V gene TRBV5-1; the match to TRBD1 covers 8 bases. The CDR3 has 14 residues. CDR1 is SGHRS, CDR2 YFSETQ, per germline. V gave up 3 bases and J gave up 4 bases; unmatched junction bases: 5. DNA of the CDR3: TGCGCCAGCAGCTCCTTAGGACAGGGCTATGGCTACACCTTC. It is translated as CASSSLGQGYGYTF. The full variable domain, in which reference TRBV5-1 and TRBJ1-2 provide the parts outside the CDR3, is KAGVTQTPRYLIKTRGQQVTLSCSPISGHRSVSWYQQTPGQGLQFLFEYFSETQRNKGNFPGRFSGRQFSNSRSEMNVSTLELGDSALYLCASSSLGQGYGYTFGSGTRLTVV.

This clone was counted between two and nine times. J is TRBJ2-7 and V is TRBV5-5; D is unclear. Trimming shortened V by 0 bases and J by 0 bases, and 7 bases separated the two germline ends. The CDR3 has 14 amino acids. The V gene's germline CDR1 is SGHKS and CDR2 YYEKEE (reference sequence). Here the CDR3 reads CASSLAASSYEQYF. The CDR3 DNA reads as TGTGCCAGCAGCTTGGCAGCCTCCTCCTACGAGCAGTACTTC.

The V call is TRBV19, the J call TRBJ1-1, with D unclear. V lost 6 bases, J lost 1 base, and 6 bases lay in between. From germline, CDR1 is LNHDA and CDR2 SQIVND (reference sequence). This CDR3 has 12 residues. CDR3 sequence reads: CASRLGNTEAFF. CDR3 DNA: TGTGCCAGTAGACTGGGGAACACTGAAGCTTTCTTT.

This clone was observed a handful of times. The gene calls are TRBV6-6 and TRBJ2-7, with D perhaps TRBD1 (6 bases). The CDR3 consists of 14 residues. Germline lookup yields CDR1 MNHNY and CDR2 SVGAGI (reference sequence). Trimming pared 8 bases from V and 5 bases from J, leaving 19 bases between. CDR3 in amino acids: CASQLTRGYNEQYF. The CDR3 DNA follows: TGTGCCAGCCAACTGACAAGGGGGTATAACGAGCAGTACTTC.

The gene calls are TRBV14 and TRBJ1-6; 8 nucleotides agree with TRBD1. The CDR3 is 16 amino acids. In germline, CDR1 is SGHDN, CDR2 FVKESK. The V segment lost 6 bases and the J segment 7 bases; nucleotides outside the gene matches: 11. As DNA, the CDR3 is TGTGCCAGCAGGCCAAGGACAGGGAAAACCAATTCACCCCTCCACTTT. Its translation is CASRPRTGKTNSPLHF.

This clone was counted between two and nine times. V usage is TRBV7-9 and J usage is TRBJ2-7, with D hard to call. Per germline, CDR1 SEHNR and CDR2 FQNEAQ (reference sequence). Trimming shortened V by 1 base and J by 2 bases, and 9 bases separated the two germline ends. The CDR3 spans 14 residues. The CDR3 coding sequence is TGTGCCAGCAGCTTAGAGGGTATCCCCTACGAGCAGTACTTC. Translating it yields CASSLEGIPYEQYF.

The chain links TRBV4-2 to TRBJ1-2; 7 nucleotides line up with TRBD1. V lost 0 bases, J lost 7 bases, and 5 bases stayed unmatched. Per the germline V gene, CDR1 is LGHNA and CDR2 is YNFKEQ. The CDR3 length is 14 residues. The CDR3 DNA is TGTGCCAGCAGCCAAGATCGGACAGGACGTGGCTACACCTTC. It is translated as CASSQDRTGRGYTF.

This clone is a singleton in its sample. V gene TRBV6-1 combines with J gene TRBJ2-2; 9 positions agree with TRBD1. V trimming: 1 base; J trimming: 5 bases; junction bases outside the gene matches: 8. Germline CDR1 reads MNHNS; CDR2 reads SASEGT. The CDR3 runs 17 residues. The CDR3 sequence: CASSEGIGTGKTGELFF. In nucleotides, the CDR3 is TGTGCCAGCAGTGAAGGAATCGGGACAGGGAAGACCGGGGAGCTGTTTTTT.